A single sample is the source of the 8 T cell receptor beta chains below, sequenced in a study of T cell changes during pregnancy in multiple sclerosis. Data came from immunoSEQ multiplex PCR; TCRdb stores just in-frame clones and leaves some out. The data contain just under 65,000 clones, 93% of them singletons. Sequenced here: CD8+ T cells from peripheral blood mononuclear cells, sampled in the second trimester of pregnancy. The receptors here all came from a female donor with multiple sclerosis, enrolled in a pregnancy study.

The rearrangement joins TRBV11-2 to TRBJ2-7; 9 bases fit TRBD2. CDR3 length equals 17 residues. The ends lost 0 bases at V and 5 bases at J; junction bases unmatched: 11. CDR1 is SGHAT and CDR2 is FQNNGV in the germline V gene. The CDR3 DNA reads as TGTGCCAGCAGCTTAGATGCGAGCGGGAGGTATATGAACGAGCAGTACTTC. It specifies CASSLDASGRYMNEQYF.

The chain is built from TRBV13 and TRBJ2-5, with no clear D. The germline gives CDR1 PRHDT, CDR2 FYEKMQ (reference sequence). The V and J ends lost 5 bases and 2 bases respectively, with 3 bases between them. The CDR3 is 11 amino acids. CDR3 sequence reads: CASSLQETQYF. CDR3 nucleotides: TGTGCCAGCAGCCTACAAGAGACCCAGTACTTC.

The gene calls are TRBV7-9 and TRBJ2-5; TRBD2 aligns across 8 bases. Near its end, the DNA agrees better with TRBJ2-7, so the J call may be wrong. This CDR3 comprises 14 residues. CDR1 is SEHNR, CDR2 FQNEAQ, per germline (reference sequence). The CDR3 here is CASSFVGGDYEQYF. As DNA, the CDR3 is TGTGCCAGCAGCTTTGTCGGGGGGGACTACGAGCAGTACTTC.

The genes are TRBV9 and TRBJ2-7; 7 bases are shared with TRBD2. CDR1 is SGDLS, CDR2 YYNGEE, per germline. After removal of 0 bases from V and 3 bases from J, the junction contained 6 bases not matched to a gene. The CDR3 consists of 15 residues. CDR3 bases: TGTGCCAGCAGCGTAGGAAGAGCGGGAAACTACGAGCAGTACTTC. Translated, it gives CASSVGRAGNYEQYF.

The chain uses TRBV14 and TRBJ2-7; 7 bases map to TRBD2. CDR1 and CDR2 from the germline V gene are SGHDN and FVKESK. V dropped 4 bases and J dropped 2; count of bases not matched to a gene: 5. The CDR3 is made up of 14 amino acids. This CDR3 reads CASSLLAGPYEQYF. The DNA for the CDR3 is TGTGCCAGCAGCCTTTTAGCGGGCCCCTACGAGCAGTACTTC.

The rearrangement links TRBV13 to TRBJ2-1; 10 nucleotides match TRBD1. In germline, CDR1 is PRHDT, CDR2 FYEKMQ (reference sequence). The CDR3 totals 16 residues. V gave up 5 bases and J gave up 8 bases; unmatched junction bases: 12. The CDR3: CASSPSTGGATDEQFF. The CDR3 nucleotides are TGTGCCAGCAGCCCTTCGACAGGGGGCGCGACCGATGAGCAGTTCTTC.

The rearrangement uses TRBV7-2 and TRBJ1-1, with a tentative D call TRBD1 (6 bases). Trimming pared 1 base from V and 0 bases from J, leaving 21 bases between. CDR1 is SGHTA, CDR2 FQGNSA, per germline. The CDR3 runs to 19 residues. The CDR3 reads CASSLGLGWTEILNTEAFF. CDR3 in DNA: TGTGCCAGCAGCTTAGGTTTAGGTTGGACAGAGATTTTGAACACTGAAGCTTTCTTT.

The chain employs TRBV6-1 and TRBJ1-2; tentative D call: TRBD1 (5 bases). The ends were cut back, 7 bases at V and 8 bases at J, with 20 bases in the middle. Germline V lookup: CDR1 MNHNS, CDR2 SASEGT. CDR3 length equals 14 residues. The chain's CDR3 is CASTYRSESRGYTF. CDR3 sequence (DNA): TGTGCCAGCACTTACAGGTCGGAATCACGCGGCTACACCTTC.